What follows are 15 T cell receptor beta chains derived from one specimen sequenced in a study of blood T cell repertoires in COVID-19. The protocol was immunoSEQ multiplex PCR, while the TCRdb copy is restricted to in-frame clones and leaves out a portion. The table includes fewer than 200,000 clones, around 73% detected once. The sequenced sample was PBMCs or T cells enriched from blood (not recorded which). Every receptor here comes from a woman in her 50s who had recovered from COVID-19.

The CDR3 DNA reads TGTGCCAGCTCACTCGGGACTAGCCCCGCCGGTGAGCAGTTCTTC. This codes for CASSLGTSPAGEQFF. The rearrangement joins TRBV18 to TRBJ2-1; the match to TRBD2 covers 9 bases. The junction had 10 bases not matched to a gene; V was cut back by 4 bases and J by 9 bases. The CDR3 is 15 amino acids. CDR1 is KGHSH, CDR2 LQKENI, per germline.

V usage is TRBV6-5 and J usage is TRBJ1-1; 7 bases agree with TRBD1. Germline assignment: CDR1 MNHEY and CDR2 SVGAGI. This CDR3 is 14 amino acids long. The J segment lost 6 bases and the V segment lost 6 bases, leaving 10 bases of the junction unmatched. In nucleotides, the CDR3 is TGTGCCAGCAGAGACAGGGCTTTTGTTTCTGAAGCTTTCTTT. Protein: CASRDRAFVSEAFF.

V and J are TRBV5-6 and TRBJ1-3, with a possible D match to TRBD1 (6 bases). Germline V gene sequence: CDR1 SGHDT, CDR2 YYEEEE. The CDR3 extends over 16 amino acids. Trimming cost V 3 bases and J 2 bases, with 15 bases left between them. The CDR3 is CASSSYGGGPGNTIYF. In nucleotides, the CDR3 is TGTGCCAGCAGCTCCTATGGGGGGGGCCCTGGAAACACCATATATTTT.

The V and J genes are TRBV25-1 and TRBJ1-6; 7 bases fit TRBD1. Germline assignment: CDR1 MGHDK and CDR2 SYGVNS. The CDR3 covers 14 residues. The V segment lost 5 bases and the J segment 7 bases; nucleotides outside the gene matches: 5. CDR3 sequence: CASSKTGENSPLHF. In DNA form, the CDR3 reads TGTGCCAGCAGTAAAACAGGGGAAAATTCACCCCTCCACTTT.

The chain carries TRBV5-6 and TRBJ1-5, with TRBD1 matching over 8 bases. This CDR3 comprises 15 residues. V was clipped by 0 bases and J by 4 bases; unmatched bases: 3. Germline lookup yields CDR1 SGHDT and CDR2 YYEEEE. The CDR3 DNA sequence: TGTGCCAGCAGCTTGGGACAGGGGACAAATCAGCCCCAGCATTTT. Its protein product is CASSLGQGTNQPQHF.

The chain carries TRBV2 and TRBJ1-6; D not certain. Per the germline V gene, CDR1 is SNHLY and CDR2 is FYNNEI. The CDR3 is 13 residues long. Deletions cut 2 bases from V and 14 bases from J, with 13 bases between. CDR3: CASSEYPGRTLHF. The DNA for the CDR3 is TGTGCCAGCAGTGAATACCCCGGTCGAACCCTCCACTTT.

The chain joins TRBV24-1 to TRBJ2-3, with D tentatively TRBD2 (5 bases). Germline V gene sequence: CDR1 KGHDR, CDR2 SFDVKD. The CDR3 length is 15 residues. V lost 5 bases to trimming and J lost 3 bases, with 14 bases between them. CDR3 sequence: CATSVGTGSTDTQYF. CDR3 DNA sequence: TGTGCCACCAGTGTAGGAACTGGGAGTACAGATACGCAGTATTTT.

The V call is TRBV7-9, the J call TRBJ2-1, with TRBD1 matching 12 bases. The length of the CDR3 is 15 residues. The trim removed 0 bases at V and 9 bases at J, leaving 3 bases unmatched. The germline V gene has CDR1 SEHNR and CDR2 FQNEAQ (reference sequence). CDR3 region: CASSLAGTGGFEQFF. CDR3 sequence (DNA): TGTGCCAGCAGCTTAGCCGGGACAGGGGGCTTTGAGCAGTTCTTC.

The chain carries TRBV28 and TRBJ1-3; a possible D gene is TRBD1 (6 bases). The CDR3 consists of 11 residues. V lost 7 bases and J lost 8, with 9 bases in between. Germline-derived CDR1 and CDR2 are MDHEN and SYDVKM. CDR3 sequence reads: CASTRGYTIYF. The CDR3 coding sequence is TGTGCCAGCACCAGGGGTTACACCATATATTTT.

The V gene is TRBV13, the J gene TRBJ1-1; possible D gene TRBD1, 5 bases. Trimming took off 5 bases at V and 6 bases at J, with 13 bases between the two ends. Germline V gene sequence: CDR1 PRHDT, CDR2 FYEKMQ (reference sequence). The CDR3 has 13 residues. The CDR3 DNA is TGTGCCAGCAGCCTAGCAGGGTTCTCTGAAGCTTTCTTT. The encoded protein is CASSLAGFSEAFF.

The gene calls are TRBV7-2 and TRBJ1-2; 7 bases map to TRBD1. Trimming cost V 3 bases and J 3 bases; bases outside gene matches: 4. CDR1 and CDR2 from the germline V gene are SGHTA and FQGNSA. The CDR3 loop spans 14 amino acids. The CDR3 DNA reads as TGTGCCAGCAGCTTCCGGACAGGTTACTATGGCTACACCTTC. Translating it yields CASSFRTGYYGYTF.

The rearrangement uses TRBV3-1 (or the pseudogene TRBV3-2) and TRBJ2-1; 11 bases are shared with TRBD2. This CDR3 spans 16 amino acids. The V gene end was trimmed by 5 bases and the J gene end by 6 bases; junction bases not matched to a gene: 9. Germline CDR1 LGHDT, CDR2 YNNKEL (reference sequence). Here the CDR3 DNA reads TGTGCCAGCAGCTTACTAGCGGGAGATGGGAGCAATGAGCAGTTCTTC. Translated: CASSLLAGDGSNEQFF.

In this sample, this clone turned up a few times. The gene calls are TRBV2 and TRBJ1-5, with D uncertain. The germline V and J ends were trimmed by 0 bases and 11 bases, with 8 bases remaining between them. The germline V gene has CDR1 SNHLY and CDR2 FYNNEI. The CDR3 covers 12 residues. CDR3 amino acids: CASSEAASSQHF. CDR3 sequence (DNA): TGTGCCAGCAGTGAAGCTGCGTCCTCCCAGCATTTT.

This chain links TRBV28 with TRBJ2-3; TRBD2 agrees at 8 bases. With V trimmed by 3 bases and J by 5 bases, 10 bases remained unmatched. The CDR3 extends over 16 amino acids. CDR1 is MDHEN, CDR2 SYDVKM, per germline. This CDR3 is CASSLGSGSKGDTQYF. CDR3 sequence (DNA): TGTGCCAGCAGTTTGGGAAGCGGGAGTAAGGGAGATACGCAGTATTTT.

The chain carries TRBV30 and TRBJ1-1; 8 positions agree with TRBD1. The CDR3 runs 14 residues. The ends lost 3 bases at V and 5 bases at J; junction bases unmatched: 8. Per germline, CDR1 GTSNPN and CDR2 SVGIG (reference sequence). CDR3: CAWSQGAGETEAFF. CDR3 nucleotides: TGTGCCTGGAGCCAGGGGGCCGGGGAAACTGAAGCTTTCTTT.